This T cell receptor (beta chain) was profiled in a study of radiation and T cells in renal cell carcinoma. Whole-study context: Nephrectomy followed 15 Gy stereotactic body radiation by 4 weeks. Points from the study as a whole: Without pretreatment biopsies, baseline tumor clonotype presence was undetermined. Top tumor clonotypes rose in blood 2 weeks post-radiation, then contracted.

TCRdb's table, derived via immunoSEQ multiplex PCR, lists solely in-frame clones and lacks some. The sample lists roughly 60,000 clones; roughly four fifths were seen once. The germline CDR1 and CDR2 sequences are MGHRA and YSYEKL. This CDR3 region has 17 residues. The V gene end was trimmed by 3 bases and the J gene end by 4 bases; junction bases not matched to a gene: 7. Time point meaning: blood 2 weeks post-SBRT. Treatment denoted: 15 Gy SBRT to primary tumor, nephrectomy 4 weeks later. Blood was sampled at baseline, 2 weeks and 4 weeks after SBRT. Concerning this clone itself: Its antigen is undetermined.

The clonotype originates from a man in his sixties with renal cell carcinoma. The sample consisted of blood, taken from a patient whose treatment included radiotherapy and nephrectomy. The genes are TRBV4-1 and TRBJ2-2; 11 positions match TRBD1. The CDR3 bases are TGCGCCAGCAGCCACAGTGTGGGACAGGGGGTCACCGGGGAGCTGTTTTTT. The encoded protein is CASSHSVGQGVTGELFF.